This TCR beta chain was documented in a study of shared clonotypes between healthy human individuals. Findings of the study overall: Naive subsets, compared against memory subsets, generally had larger estimated richness values.

V was pared by 6 bases and J by 2 bases, with 13 bases between. The CDR3 runs 14 residues. The germline gives CDR1 LNHDA, CDR2 SQIVND (reference sequence). The data were produced by immunoSEQ multiplex PCR, yet TCRdb's version contains in-frame clones alone and is incomplete. In the table there are about 980,000 clones, approximately 80% of which are singletons. A word on this clone: Its matching antigen is unknown.

This chain joins TRBV19 and TRBJ1-1, with a weak D call TRBD1 (5 bases). The sample was memory CD4+ T cells sorted from blood. Documented subset: CD45RA-negative fraction. The sequence derives from a man younger than 35 in good health. The CDR3 sequence is CASRRGDSNTEAFF. The CDR3 DNA is TGTGCCAGTAGGAGGGGCGACAGTAACACTGAAGCTTTCTTT.